This TCR beta chain came from a study of cytomegalovirus exposure and HLA in healthy donors. Regarding the study as a whole: Exclusion as indistinguishable affected some V segments, including TRBV6-2 and TRBV6-3. The study designated 164 TCR beta chains cytomegalovirus-associated.

About this clone itself: The antigen is undetermined.

The PCR was carried out with 60 Vbeta primers and 13 Jbeta primers. Produced via immunoSEQ multiplex PCR; TCRdb's table is partial and in-frame only. The table has some 200,000 clones, almost 70% seen once. The CDR3 sequence is 15 residues long. Germline V CDR1 and CDR2: SGHVS, FQNEAQ. V shed 5 bases, J shed 7 bases, and the junction held 10 bases outside the gene matches. V and J are TRBV7-8 and TRBJ2-4, with 8 nucleotides matching TRBD2. This TCR derives from a middle-aged man in good health and CMV-seropositive. The specimen sequenced was PBMCs. The CDR3 spells CASSQGHRGGNIQYF. Here the CDR3 DNA reads TGTGCCAGCAGCCAGGGACACCGGGGGGGGAACATTCAGTACTTC.